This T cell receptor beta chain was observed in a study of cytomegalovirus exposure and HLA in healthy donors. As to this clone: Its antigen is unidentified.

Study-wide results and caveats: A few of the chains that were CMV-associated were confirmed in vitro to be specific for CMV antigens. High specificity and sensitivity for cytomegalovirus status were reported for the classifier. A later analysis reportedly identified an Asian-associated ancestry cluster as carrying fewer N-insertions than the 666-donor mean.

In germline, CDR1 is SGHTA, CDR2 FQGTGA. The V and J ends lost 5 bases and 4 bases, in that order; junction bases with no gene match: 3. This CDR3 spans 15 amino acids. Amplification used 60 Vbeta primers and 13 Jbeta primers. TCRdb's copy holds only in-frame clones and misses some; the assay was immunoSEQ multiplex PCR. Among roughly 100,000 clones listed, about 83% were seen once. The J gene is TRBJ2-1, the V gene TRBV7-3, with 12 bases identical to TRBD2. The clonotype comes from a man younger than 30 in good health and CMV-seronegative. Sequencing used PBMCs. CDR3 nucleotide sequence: TGTGCCAGCAGCCGTCTAGCGGGAGGGTACAATGAGCAGTTCTTC. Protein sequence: CASSRLAGGYNEQFF.